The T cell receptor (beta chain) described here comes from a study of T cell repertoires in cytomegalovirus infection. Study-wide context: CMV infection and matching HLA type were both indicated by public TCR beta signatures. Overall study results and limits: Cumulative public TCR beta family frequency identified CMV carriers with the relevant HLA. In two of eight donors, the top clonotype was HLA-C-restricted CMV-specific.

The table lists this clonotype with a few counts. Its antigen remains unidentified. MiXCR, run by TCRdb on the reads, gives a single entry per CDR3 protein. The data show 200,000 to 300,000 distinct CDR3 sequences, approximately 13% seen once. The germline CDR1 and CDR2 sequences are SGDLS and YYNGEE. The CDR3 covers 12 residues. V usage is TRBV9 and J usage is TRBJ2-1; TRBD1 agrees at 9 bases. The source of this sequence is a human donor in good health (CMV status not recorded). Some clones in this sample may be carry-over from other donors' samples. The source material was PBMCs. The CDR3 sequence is CATGDRDNEQFF. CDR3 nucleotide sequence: TGTGCTACCGGGGACAGGGACAATGAGCAGTTCTTC. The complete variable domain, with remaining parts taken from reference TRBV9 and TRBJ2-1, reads DSGVTQTPKHLITATGQRVTLRCSPRSGDLSVYWYQQSLDQGLQFLIQYYNGEERAKGNILERFSAQQFPDLHSELNLSSLELGDSALYFCATGDRDNEQFFGPGTRLTVL.